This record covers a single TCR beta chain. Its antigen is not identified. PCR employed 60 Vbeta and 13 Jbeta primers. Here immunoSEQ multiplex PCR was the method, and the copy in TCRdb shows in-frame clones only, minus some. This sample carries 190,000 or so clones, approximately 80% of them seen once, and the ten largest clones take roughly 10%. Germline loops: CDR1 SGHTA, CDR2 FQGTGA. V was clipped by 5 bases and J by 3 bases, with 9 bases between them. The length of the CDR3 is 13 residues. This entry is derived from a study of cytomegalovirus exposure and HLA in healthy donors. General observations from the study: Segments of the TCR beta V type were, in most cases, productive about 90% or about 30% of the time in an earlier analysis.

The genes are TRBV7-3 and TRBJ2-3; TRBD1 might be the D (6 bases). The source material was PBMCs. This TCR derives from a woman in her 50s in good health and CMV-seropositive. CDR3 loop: CASSTTGTDTQYF. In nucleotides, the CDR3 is TGTGCCAGCAGCACCACAGGGACAGATACGCAGTATTTT.